This T cell receptor (beta chain) is from a study of Graves' ophthalmopathy and Graves' hyperthyroidism (dated by TCRdb to the late 2010s). Context from the whole study: Peripheral blood was collected at initial diagnosis, prior to any treatment. To explore V-J signatures that distinguish ophthalmopathy from hyperthyroidism, a discovery set of 95 to 100 patients was enrolled, made up of 43 with ophthalmopathy and roughly 57 with stable hyperthyroidism. Following sampling, methimazole starting at 30 mg daily was administered to hyperthyroidism patients, and high-dose intravenous methylprednisolone was administered to ophthalmopathy patients. The study used signatures of the TCR beta repertoire to tell Graves' ophthalmopathy apart from Graves' hyperthyroidism and to predict which patients would progress to ophthalmopathy. In about six hyperthyroidism patients, the T-cell repertoires found in thyroid tissue were compared with those found in blood. An independent validation cohort was composed of 18 hyperthyroidism patients and 15 to 17 patients who later progressed from hyperthyroidism to ophthalmopathy. In total, 120 to 150 blood samples were TCR-sequenced: 40 to 45 ophthalmopathy, over 70 hyperthyroidism and around 17 hyperthyroidism-to-ophthalmopathy patients. The 100 or so discovery patients were divided at random into training and test sets in a 7:3 ratio. Study-wide conclusions, independent of this receptor: In validation, the model predicted ophthalmopathy progression with about 64% sensitivity and about 73% specificity; approximately 12 predicted patients were CT-confirmed with GO in a median of approximately six months. The 13-signature model separated ophthalmopathy from stable hyperthyroidism with 85% to 90% sensitivity and just under 84% specificity in cross-validation, and 80%/75% in the test set. No statistical method was used to predetermine the sample size, and group allocation was not hidden from the investigators. Most of the expanded thyroid clonotypes with a frequency above 0.001 were also detected in blood, and it was suggested that the thyroid immune response may be reflected by blood repertoires.

Stable hyperthyroidism was defined as no progression to ophthalmopathy within 18 months of follow-up. Hyperthyroidism patients were newly diagnosed, were aged 18 to 65 years, and had a disease duration under 2 months. Patients with other autoimmune diseases, uncontrolled infections, pregnancy or lactation were excluded. Clinical symptoms, serum thyroxine, TRAb, thyroid ultrasound and orbital computed tomography formed the basis of the diagnosis. Ficoll-Paque density gradient centrifugation was used to isolate PBMCs from around 10 ml of fresh peripheral blood. Total RNA was extracted with Trizol reagent and quality-checked on an Agilent 2100 Bioanalyzer. From the cysteine through the phenylalanine, the CDR3 covers 9 amino acids. CDR3 DNA only is kept here, 27 bases in frame from base 1. CDR1 DFQATT and CDR2 SNEGSKA were looked up in the germline V gene (reference sequence). This clonotype was seen only a few times. No antigen is known for it. A read error may account for a junction end that differs from germline.

TCR beta CDR3 regions were amplified from RNA transcripts for repertoire sequencing. HTBI primers and the Qiagen OneStep RT-PCR kit were used in a first-round RT-PCR, which was followed by a second-round multiplex PCR, size selection and purification. The libraries underwent paired-end sequencing with 100 bp reads on an Illumina HiSeq2000. As for the authors' bioinformatics: Reads were processed with SOAPnuke, discarding reads with adapters, uncalled bases, mean Phred below 15, or no exact constant-primer or identifier match. COPE v1.2.5 was used to merge the high-quality paired reads. Unique nucleotide sequences were defined as clonotypes and aligned to IMGT TRB V, D and J references using MiTCR v1.1. The analysis was limited to V-J combinations with a frequency above 0.0001, which together covered about 99% of repertoires. For each V-J combination, a TCR clonal expansion and chaos score was defined as F50 clonal expansion divided by the chaos observed in the TCRdist matrix. Welch's t-statistics and random forest were used to reduce the features to about a dozen V-J combinations, which were then used as input to a naive Bayes classifier. The similarity between thyroid and blood repertoires was quantified using the Morisita-Horn index. TCRdb cleaned the public reads at Q25 with fastp, built clones with MiXCR and kept in-frame beta chains. Entries that share a CDR3 protein sequence are merged under the most common genes and DNA. These V and J calls originate from TCRdb's pipeline instead of the authors' own analysis. The sample contains about 400,000 distinct CDR3 sequences, 21% of them found a single time. The ten largest make up roughly 3.2% of the sample.

The sequence derives from a woman aged 18-35 years with stable Graves' hyperthyroidism. Donor details come from another sample of the same person, matched by shared clones. The chain employs TRBV20-1 and TRBJ2-5; the D gene is perhaps TRBD2, on 6 matching bases. Sequencing was performed on peripheral blood. This receptor carries the CDR3 CSARREVGF. The DNA sequence reads TGCAGTGCTAGGAGGGAGGTCGGATTC.